Below are 7 T cell receptor beta chains sequenced from a single sample in a study of spatial heterogeneity in lung cancer. General observations from the study: Tracking of tumor mutation counts was seen in expanded intratumoral alpha and beta TCR counts.

Indicated time point: sample taken at primary tumor resection. TCRdb recomputed calls from the 5' RACE reads with MiXCR, one row per CDR3 protein. The data hold around 12,000 distinct CDR3 sequences, with less than 8% observed a single time. These receptors' antigens are unknown. The source material was lung tumor tissue, sampled at surgery. These TCRs come from a female donor with early-stage non-small cell lung cancer.

This clonotype is medium-sized in the sample. V usage is TRBV27 and J usage is TRBJ2-7; 7 nucleotides line up with TRBD1. CDR1 is MNHEY and CDR2 is SMNVEV in the germline V gene (reference sequence). Trimming took 5 bases from V and 4 from J; bases not matched to a gene: 20. This CDR3 has 18 amino acids. The CDR3 DNA reads TGTGCCAGCAGTGTTAGAATGGACAGGTGGAGCCAGTTTTACGAGCAGTACTTC. This translates into CASSVRMDRWSQFYEQYF.

In this sample, this clonotype turned up many times. The CDR3 DNA sequence: TGCAGTGCTAGAAAAGGACAGTCCAGTCAGCCCCAGCATTTT. Amino acid sequence: CSARKGQSSQPQHF. The J gene is TRBJ1-5, the V gene TRBV20-1, with a weak D call TRBD1 (6 bases). There are 14 residues in the CDR3. CDR1 is DFQATT, CDR2 SNEGSKA, per germline (reference sequence). V dropped 2 bases and J dropped 6 bases, with 14 bases sitting between them.

This clonotype was counted many times. The chain has TRBV7-2 and TRBJ2-1; D is possibly TRBD2 (6 bases). Germline V gene lookup returns CDR1 SGHTA and CDR2 FQGNSA. Trimming stripped 9 bases from V and 9 bases from J, with 15 bases between. CDR3 length equals 12 residues. In nucleotides, the CDR3 is TGTGCCAGTGACGGGAGTCTGACTGAGCAGTTCTTC. Amino acid sequence: CASDGSLTEQFF.

The chain links TRBV3-1 to TRBJ1-1, with D unresolved. CDR1 and CDR2 (germline): LGHDT, YNNKEL (reference sequence). Trimming took 1 base from V and 1 from J, leaving 4 bases between them. CDR3 length: 13 amino acids. The CDR3 reads CASSQVRNTEAFF. DNA of the CDR3: TGTGCCAGCAGCCAAGTCAGGAACACTGAAGCTTTCTTT.

This chain uses TRBV6-5 with TRBJ1-5, with D unresolved. This CDR3 contains 14 residues. Germline CDR1 and CDR2: MNHEY and SVGAGI. V was trimmed by 4 bases and J by 2 bases, leaving 9 bases between them. CDR3 sequence reads: CASSWASGNQPQHF. The CDR3 DNA is TGTGCCAGCAGTTGGGCGTCAGGCAATCAGCCCCAGCATTTT.

This clonotype is judged medium-sized (0.01 to 0.1%). V usage is TRBV5-1 and J usage is TRBJ1-5; tentatively, D is TRBD1 (6 bases). CDR1 and CDR2 from the germline V gene are SGHRS and YFSETQ. This CDR3 region has 15 residues. V gave up 4 bases and J gave up 0 bases, with 11 bases separating them. The CDR3 DNA reads as TGCGCCAGCAGCCCGCAGGGGTCTAGCAATCAGCCCCAGCATTTT. Amino acids: CASSPQGSSNQPQHF.

In its sample, this clonotype ranks as medium-sized. V gene TRBV4-2 combines with J gene TRBJ1-3; D call uncertain. The CDR3 sequence is 15 residues long. Per the germline V gene, CDR1 is LGHNA and CDR2 is YNFKEQ. Trimming took off 2 bases at V and 3 bases at J, with 11 bases between the two ends. CDR3 sequence reads: CASSQMDTDGNTIYF. The CDR3, as DNA: TGTGCCAGCAGCCAAATGGATACGGATGGAAACACCATATATTTT.